This T cell receptor (beta chain) is from a study of shared clonotypes between healthy human individuals. Overall study context: Plates per donor: three CD4 naive, three CD4 memory, two CD8 naive, one CD8 memory.

Researchers ran the assay at a deep level. The protocol was immunoSEQ multiplex PCR, while the TCRdb copy is restricted to in-frame clones and leaves out a portion. The sample holds roughly 1,800,000 clones, roughly 94% seen once. Positive CCR7 selection of CD45RO-negative cells yielded the naive CD8 cells, and terminally differentiated effector memory CD45RA+ cells were excluded. This TCR was sampled from a man younger than 35 in good health. The specimen sequenced was naive CD8+ T cells sorted from blood.

CDR3 sequence reads: CASSIRPGGQPQHF. Here the CDR3 DNA reads TGTGCCAGTAGTATTAGACCGGGAGGCCAGCCCCAGCATTTT. V usage is TRBV19 and J usage is TRBJ1-5; D gene unclear. V shed 3 bases and J shed 7 bases, with 13 bases lying between them. Germline values: CDR1 LNHDA, CDR2 SQIVND (reference sequence). The CDR3 has 14 residues.